Below, one TCR beta chain is given with its context. This likely comes from a read error, as the CDR3 has no conserved phenylalanine or tryptophan at its end. This sample is part of a study of blood T cells in healthy people across ages. V was shortened by 6 bases and J by 4 bases, with 19 bases between the two germline ends. CDR3 length equals 16 residues. The germline V gene encodes CDR1 SGHRS and CDR2 YFSETQ. The second PCR ran roughly 7 to 12 cycles with a sample-barcoded 5' primer and J-beta primers. Tagging of each cDNA molecule was performed by a template-switch adaptor with 12 random nucleotides. TCRdb re-called the 5' RACE reads through MiXCR, storing one row per CDR3 protein. The data hold around 800,000 distinct CDR3 sequences, with roughly 24% observed a single time. A further study also used this sample, focusing on T cells of mothers and their children.

The sequence was obtained from a boy younger than 18 in good health. The sequenced sample consisted of blood. The chain links TRBV5-1 to TRBJ2-2; no reliable D call. The CDR3 DNA reads TGCGCCAGCACTTACTCCATCGCCCGAAGCACCGGGGAGCTGTTTTAT. Encoded protein: CASTYSIARSTGELFY.